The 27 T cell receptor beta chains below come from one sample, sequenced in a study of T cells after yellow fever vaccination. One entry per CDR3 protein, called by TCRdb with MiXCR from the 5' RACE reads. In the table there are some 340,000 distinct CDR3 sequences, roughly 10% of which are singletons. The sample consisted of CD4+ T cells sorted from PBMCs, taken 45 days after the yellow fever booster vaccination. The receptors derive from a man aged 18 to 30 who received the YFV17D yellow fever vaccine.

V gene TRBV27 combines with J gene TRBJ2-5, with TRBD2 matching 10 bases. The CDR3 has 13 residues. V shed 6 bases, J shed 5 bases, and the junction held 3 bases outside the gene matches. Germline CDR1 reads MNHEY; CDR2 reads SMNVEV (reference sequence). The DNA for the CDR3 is TGTGCCAGCAGGATTAGCGGGGGGGAGACCCAGTACTTC. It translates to CASRISGGETQYF.

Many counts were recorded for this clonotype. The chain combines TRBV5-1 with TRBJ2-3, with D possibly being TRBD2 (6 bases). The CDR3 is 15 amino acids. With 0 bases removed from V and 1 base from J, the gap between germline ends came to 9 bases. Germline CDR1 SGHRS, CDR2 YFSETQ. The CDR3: CASSLGASGTDTQYF. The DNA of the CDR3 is TGCGCCAGCAGCTTGGGGGCTAGCGGCACAGATACGCAGTATTTT.

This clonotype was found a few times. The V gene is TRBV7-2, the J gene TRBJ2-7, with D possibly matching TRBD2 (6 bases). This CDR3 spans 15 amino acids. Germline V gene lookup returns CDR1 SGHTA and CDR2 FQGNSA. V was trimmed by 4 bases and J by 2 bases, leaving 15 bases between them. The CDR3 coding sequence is TGTGCCAGCAGCTCCCAGGCGGGACGGGCCTACGAGCAGTACGTC. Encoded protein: CASSSQAGRAYEQYV.

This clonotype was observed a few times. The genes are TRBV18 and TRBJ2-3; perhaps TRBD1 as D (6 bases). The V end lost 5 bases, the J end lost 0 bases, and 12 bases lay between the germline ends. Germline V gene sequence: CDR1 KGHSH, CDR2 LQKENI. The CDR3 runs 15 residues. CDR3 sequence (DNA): TGTGCCAGCTCAATGGACAGACCTAGCACAGATACGCAGTATTTT. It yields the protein CASSMDRPSTDTQYF.

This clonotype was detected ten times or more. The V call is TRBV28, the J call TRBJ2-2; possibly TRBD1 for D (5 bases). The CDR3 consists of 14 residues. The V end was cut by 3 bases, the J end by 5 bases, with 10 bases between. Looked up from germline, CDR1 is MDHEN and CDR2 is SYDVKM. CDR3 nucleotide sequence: TGTGCCAGCAGTTTGTGGACACTTACCGGGGAGCTGTTTTTT. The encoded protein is CASSLWTLTGELFF. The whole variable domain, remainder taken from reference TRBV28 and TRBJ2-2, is DVKVTQSSRYLVKRTGEKVFLECVQDMDHENMFWYRQDPGLGLRLIYFSYDVKMKEKGDIPEGYSVSREKKERFSLILESASTNQTSMYLCASSLWTLTGELFFGEGSRLTVL.

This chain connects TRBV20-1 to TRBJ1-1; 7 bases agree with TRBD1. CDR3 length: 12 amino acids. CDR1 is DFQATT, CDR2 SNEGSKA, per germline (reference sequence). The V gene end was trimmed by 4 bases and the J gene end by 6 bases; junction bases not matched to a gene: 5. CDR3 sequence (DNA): TGCAGTGCTATAAACAGGGGTCCTGAAGCTTTCTTT. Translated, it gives CSAINRGPEAFF.

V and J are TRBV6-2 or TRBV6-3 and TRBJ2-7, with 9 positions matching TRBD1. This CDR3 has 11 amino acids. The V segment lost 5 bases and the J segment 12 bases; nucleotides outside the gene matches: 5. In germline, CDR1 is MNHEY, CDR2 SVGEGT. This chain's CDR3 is CASSEGTGTYV. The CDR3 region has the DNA TGTGCCAGCAGTGAAGGGACAGGGACGTACGTC.

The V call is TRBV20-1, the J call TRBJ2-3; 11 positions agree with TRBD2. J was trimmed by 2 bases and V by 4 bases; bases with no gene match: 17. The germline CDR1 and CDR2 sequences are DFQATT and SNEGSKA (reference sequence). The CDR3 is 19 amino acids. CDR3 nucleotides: TGCAGTGCTAAAGGACAGTTAAGTAGCGGGGGGGGTAACACAGATACGCAGTATTTT. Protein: CSAKGQLSSGGGNTDTQYF.

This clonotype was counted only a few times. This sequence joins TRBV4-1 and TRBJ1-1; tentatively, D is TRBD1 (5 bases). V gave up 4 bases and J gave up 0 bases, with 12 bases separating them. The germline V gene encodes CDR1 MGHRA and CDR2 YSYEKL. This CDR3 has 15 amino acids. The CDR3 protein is CASSLTGTMNTEAFF. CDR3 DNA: TGCGCCAGCAGCCTGACCGGGACTATGAACACTGAAGCTTTCTTT.

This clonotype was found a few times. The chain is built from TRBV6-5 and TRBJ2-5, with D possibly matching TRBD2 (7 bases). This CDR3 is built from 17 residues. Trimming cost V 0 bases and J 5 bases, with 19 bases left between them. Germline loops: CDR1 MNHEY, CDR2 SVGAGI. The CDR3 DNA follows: TGTGCCAGCAGTTACTCGGGCGGGGGCCAGGCGGGGGAGACCCAGTACTTC. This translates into CASSYSGGGQAGETQYF.

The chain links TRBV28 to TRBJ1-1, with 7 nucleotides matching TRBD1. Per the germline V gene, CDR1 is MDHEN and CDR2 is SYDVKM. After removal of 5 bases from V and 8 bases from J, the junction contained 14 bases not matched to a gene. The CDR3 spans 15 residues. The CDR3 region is CASSAPTRQGGEAFF. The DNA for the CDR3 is TGTGCCAGCAGTGCGCCAACAAGACAGGGAGGCGAAGCTTTCTTT.

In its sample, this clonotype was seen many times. The CDR3 DNA reads TGTGCCAGCAGCCGGGACAGTCGGAGTATGGAGACCCAGTACTTC. Residues: CASSRDSRSMETQYF. The chain combines TRBV7-8 with TRBJ2-5; 7 positions match TRBD1. The V gene end was trimmed by 5 bases and the J gene end by 5 bases; junction bases not matched to a gene: 11. The V gene's germline CDR1 is SGHVS and CDR2 FQNEAQ. This CDR3 is 15 amino acids long.

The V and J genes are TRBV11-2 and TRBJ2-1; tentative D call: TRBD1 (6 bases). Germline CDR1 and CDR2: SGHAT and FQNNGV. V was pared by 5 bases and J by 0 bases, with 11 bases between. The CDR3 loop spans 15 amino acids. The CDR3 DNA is TGTGCCAGCAGCGCACAGGGCCGCTCCTACAATGAGCAGTTCTTC. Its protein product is CASSAQGRSYNEQFF.

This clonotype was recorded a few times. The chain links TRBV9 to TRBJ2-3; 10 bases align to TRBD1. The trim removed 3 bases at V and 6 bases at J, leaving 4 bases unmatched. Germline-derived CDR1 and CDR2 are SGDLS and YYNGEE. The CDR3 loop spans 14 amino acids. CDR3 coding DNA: TGTGCCAGCAGCGGGCCGGACAGGGGGGATACGCAGTATTTT. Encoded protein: CASSGPDRGDTQYF.

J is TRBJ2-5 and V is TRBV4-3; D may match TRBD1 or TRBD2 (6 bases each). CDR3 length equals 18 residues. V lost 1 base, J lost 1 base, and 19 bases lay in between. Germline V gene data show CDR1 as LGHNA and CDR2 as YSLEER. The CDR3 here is CASSQGLAYGGRQETQYF. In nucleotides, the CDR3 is TGCGCCAGCAGCCAAGGGTTAGCATACGGGGGCCGCCAAGAGACCCAGTACTTC.

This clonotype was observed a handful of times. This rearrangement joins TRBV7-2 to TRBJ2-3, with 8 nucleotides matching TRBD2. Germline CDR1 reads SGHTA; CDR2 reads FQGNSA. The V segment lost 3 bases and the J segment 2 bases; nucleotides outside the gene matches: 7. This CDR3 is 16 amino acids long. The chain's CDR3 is CASSFRGGGFTDTQYF. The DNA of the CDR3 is TGTGCCAGCAGCTTTAGGGGCGGGGGGTTCACAGATACGCAGTATTTT.

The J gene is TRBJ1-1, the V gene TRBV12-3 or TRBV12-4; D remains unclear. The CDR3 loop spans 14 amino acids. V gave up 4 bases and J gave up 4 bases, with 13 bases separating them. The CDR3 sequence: CASSSGLPGTEAFF. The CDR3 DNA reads TGTGCCAGCAGTTCTGGCCTCCCGGGCACTGAAGCTTTCTTT.

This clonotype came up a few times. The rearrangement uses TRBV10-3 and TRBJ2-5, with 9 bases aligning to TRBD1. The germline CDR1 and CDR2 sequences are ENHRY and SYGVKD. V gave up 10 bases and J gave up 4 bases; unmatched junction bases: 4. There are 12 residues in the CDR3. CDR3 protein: CATEDRGETQYF. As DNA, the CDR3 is TGTGCCACCGAGGACAGGGGAGAGACCCAGTACTTC.

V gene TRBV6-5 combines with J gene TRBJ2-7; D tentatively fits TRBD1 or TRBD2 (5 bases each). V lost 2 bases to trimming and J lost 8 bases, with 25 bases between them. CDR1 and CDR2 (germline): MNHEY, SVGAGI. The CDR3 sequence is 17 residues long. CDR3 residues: CASSYGVAGQGFRKQYF. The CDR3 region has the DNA TGTGCCAGCAGTTACGGTGTCGCGGGTCAGGGTTTTCGGAAGCAGTACTTC.

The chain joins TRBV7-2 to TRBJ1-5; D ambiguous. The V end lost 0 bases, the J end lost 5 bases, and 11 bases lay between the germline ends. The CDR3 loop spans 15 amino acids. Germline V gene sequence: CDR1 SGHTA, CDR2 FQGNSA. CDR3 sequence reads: CASSLARSRYQPQHF. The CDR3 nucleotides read TGTGCCAGCAGCTTAGCACGCAGTAGGTATCAGCCCCAGCATTTT.

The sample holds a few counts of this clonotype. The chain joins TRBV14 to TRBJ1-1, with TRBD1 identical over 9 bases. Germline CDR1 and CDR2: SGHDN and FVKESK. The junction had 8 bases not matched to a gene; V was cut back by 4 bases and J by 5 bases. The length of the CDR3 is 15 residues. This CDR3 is CASSRQDRGPTEAFF. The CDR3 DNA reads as TGTGCCAGCAGCCGCCAGGACAGGGGCCCGACTGAAGCTTTCTTT.

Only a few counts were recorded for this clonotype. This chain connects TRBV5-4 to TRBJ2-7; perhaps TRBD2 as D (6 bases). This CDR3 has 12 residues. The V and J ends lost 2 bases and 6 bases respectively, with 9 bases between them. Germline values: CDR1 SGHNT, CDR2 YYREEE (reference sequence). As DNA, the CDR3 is TGTGCCAGCAGCTTCTCGCGGGGCGAGCAGTACTTC. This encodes CASSFSRGEQYF.

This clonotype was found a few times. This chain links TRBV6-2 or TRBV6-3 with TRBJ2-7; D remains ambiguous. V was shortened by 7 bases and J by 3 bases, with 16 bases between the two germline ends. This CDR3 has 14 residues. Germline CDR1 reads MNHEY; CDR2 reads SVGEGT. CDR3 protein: CASTPFGRNYEQYV. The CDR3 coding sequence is TGTGCCAGCACCCCCTTTGGCAGAAACTACGAGCAGTACGTC.

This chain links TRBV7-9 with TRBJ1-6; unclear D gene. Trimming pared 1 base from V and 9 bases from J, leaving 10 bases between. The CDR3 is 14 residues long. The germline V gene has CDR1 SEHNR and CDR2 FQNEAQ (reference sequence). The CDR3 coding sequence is TGTGCCAGCAGCTTAGGTCGAGGATCTTCACCCCTCCACTTT. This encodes CASSLGRGSSPLHF. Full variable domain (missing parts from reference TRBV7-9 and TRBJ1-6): DTGVSQNPRHKITKRGQNVTFRCDPISEHNRLYWYRQTLGQGPEFLTYFQNEAQLEKSRLLSDRFSAERPKGSFSTLEIQRTEQGDSAMYLCASSLGRGSSPLHFGNGTRLTVT.

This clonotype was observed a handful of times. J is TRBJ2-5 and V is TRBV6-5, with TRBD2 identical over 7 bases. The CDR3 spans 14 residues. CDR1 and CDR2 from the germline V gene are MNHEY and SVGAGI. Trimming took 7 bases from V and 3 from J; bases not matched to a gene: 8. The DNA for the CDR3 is TGTGCCAGCAAGGGACTATCTGGGGAAGAGACCCAGTACTTC. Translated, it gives CASKGLSGEETQYF.

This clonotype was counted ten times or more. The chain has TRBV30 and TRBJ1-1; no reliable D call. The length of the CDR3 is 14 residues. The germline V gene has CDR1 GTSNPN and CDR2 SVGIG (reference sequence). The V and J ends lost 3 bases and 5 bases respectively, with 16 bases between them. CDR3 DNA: TGTGCCTGGAGACCCATTACAGTGGGGACTGAAGCTTTCTTT. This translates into CAWRPITVGTEAFF. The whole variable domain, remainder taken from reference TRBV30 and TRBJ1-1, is SQTIHQWPATLVQPVGSPLSLECTVEGTSNPNLYWYRQAAGRGLQLLFYSVGIGQISSEVPQNLSASRPQDRQFILSSKKLLLSDSGFYLCAWRPITVGTEAFFGQGTRLTVV.

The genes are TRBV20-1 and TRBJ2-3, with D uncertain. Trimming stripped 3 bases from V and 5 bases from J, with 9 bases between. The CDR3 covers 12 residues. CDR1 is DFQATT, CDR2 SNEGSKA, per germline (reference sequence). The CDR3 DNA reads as TGCAGTGCTAGTGGGCCGAAAGATACGCAGTATTTT. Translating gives CSASGPKDTQYF.